The T cell receptor (beta chain) described here comes from a study of blood T cells in healthy people across ages. Per the germline V gene, CDR1 is LNHNV and CDR2 is YYDKDF (reference sequence). The CDR3 extends over 14 amino acids. Between the trimmed V and J ends, which lost 4 bases and 0 bases, there was a span of 10 bases. Primed by a sample-barcoded 5' primer and a J-beta primer mix, a second PCR proceeded for 7 to 11 cycles. Template switching added a 12-random-nucleotide identifier to every cDNA molecule. MiXCR, run by TCRdb on the 5' RACE reads, gives a single entry per CDR3 protein. The sample has 700,000 to 800,000 distinct CDR3 sequences, around 40% seen once. There are a few counts of this clonotype.

The source material was blood. The sequence was obtained from a woman aged 60-75 years in good health. V is TRBV15 and J is TRBJ2-7; D not certain. CDR3 in amino acids: CATSTDQYSYEQYF. CDR3 DNA sequence: TGTGCCACCAGCACCGACCAGTACTCCTACGAGCAGTACTTC.